This TCR beta chain comes out of a study of T cells in Graves' hyperthyroidism and ophthalmopathy. The wider study: Peripheral blood draws took place at initial diagnosis, ahead of any treatment.

Authors of the study amplified TCR beta CDR3 regions from RNA transcripts. The primer set for the first-round RT-PCR of the TCR CDR3 was HTBI. TCRdb independently ran MiXCR on the multiplex PCR reads; one entry per CDR3 protein. The table includes around 610,000 distinct CDR3 sequences, 14% to 15% detected once. V lost 2 bases and J 7 bases, leaving 15 bases between the germline ends. The CDR3 consists of 16 residues. The germline V gene has CDR1 MNHEY and CDR2 SVGAGI. This clonotype was recorded many times. The sequencing sample was made of blood. This receptor was identified in a woman in her forties with Graves' ophthalmopathy. The chain couples TRBV6-5 to TRBJ1-6; no reliable D call. CDR3 protein: CASSYAMALSNSPLHF. As DNA, the CDR3 is TGTGCCAGCAGTTACGCGATGGCCCTGAGCAATTCACCCCTCCACTTT.